The 22 T cell receptor beta chains presented below share a single source sample, sequenced in a study of CD8 T cells in ankylosing spondylitis. TCRdb fed the 5' RACE reads into MiXCR, producing one record per CDR3 protein. Among some 130,000 distinct CDR3 sequences, roughly an eighth were seen once, and the ten largest hold under 3%. Sequenced: blood, either unsorted or a sorted T cell fraction (not recorded which). Receptors were obtained from a female donor with ankylosing spondylitis or in good health (not recorded which).

This clonotype was picked up many times. V gene TRBV7-2 combines with J gene TRBJ2-7; D remains ambiguous. Germline-derived CDR1 and CDR2 are SGHTA and FQGNSA. This CDR3 has 14 amino acids. Trimming pared 5 bases from V and 3 bases from J, leaving 14 bases between. CDR3: CASSPRANNYEQYF. CDR3 nucleotide sequence: TGTGCCAGCAGCCCCCGAGCCAACAACTACGAGCAGTACTTC.

The chain couples TRBV7-2 to TRBJ2-7, with D perhaps assigned TRBD1 or TRBD2 (5 bases each). The CDR3 contains 13 residues. V gave up 5 bases and J gave up 0 bases, with 8 bases separating them. Germline assignment: CDR1 SGHTA and CDR2 FQGNSA. CDR3 sequence: CASSRDPSYEQYF. The DNA of the CDR3 is TGTGCCAGCAGCAGGGACCCCTCCTACGAGCAGTACTTC.

This sequence joins TRBV7-9 and TRBJ1-1, with 8 bases that match TRBD1. V shed 1 base and J 0 bases; nucleotides not matched to a gene: 4. Germline assignment: CDR1 SEHNR and CDR2 FQNEAQ (reference sequence). The CDR3 is 16 residues long. The CDR3 DNA reads as TGTGCCAGCAGCTTAGAGGCAGGGGGCGTGAACACTGAAGCTTTCTTT. Amino acid sequence: CASSLEAGGVNTEAFF. The full variable domain, with the rest looked up from reference TRBV7-9 and TRBJ1-1, is DTGVSQNPRHKITKRGQNVTFRCDPISEHNRLYWYRQTLGQGPEFLTYFQNEAQLEKSRLLSDRFSAERPKGSFSTLEIQRTEQGDSAMYLCASSLEAGGVNTEAFFGQGTRLTVV.

The sample holds a few counts of this clonotype. This CDR3 is CASSPRTGPGNTIYF. CDR3 nucleotides: TGTGCCAGCAGTCCCAGGACAGGGCCTGGAAACACCATATATTTT. The V call is TRBV28, the J call TRBJ1-3, with 8 bases that match TRBD1. Germline V gives CDR1 MDHEN, CDR2 SYDVKM. V shed 5 bases, J shed 2 bases, and the junction held 5 bases outside the gene matches. The CDR3 spans 15 residues.

The sample holds many counts of this clonotype. The DNA of the CDR3 is TGTGCCAGCAGCTTAAACTGGAGGGTTAACAATGAGCAGTTCTTC. Residues: CASSLNWRVNNEQFF. V and J are TRBV7-2 and TRBJ2-1; possible D gene TRBD2, 6 bases. This CDR3 has 15 residues. From germline, CDR1 is SGHTA and CDR2 FQGNSA. V lost 2 bases and J 5 bases, leaving 13 bases between the germline ends.

Only a few counts were recorded for this clonotype. The CDR3 loop reads CASSSRGQTGNTIYF. The CDR3 DNA reads as TGTGCCAGCAGTTCGCGGGGCCAGACTGGAAACACCATATATTTT. The chain joins TRBV28 to TRBJ1-3, with D perhaps matching TRBD1 (5 bases). Germline V gene lookup returns CDR1 MDHEN and CDR2 SYDVKM. Trimming took off 4 bases at V and 2 bases at J, with 12 bases between the two ends. The CDR3 sequence is 15 residues long.

The rearrangement joins TRBV9 to TRBJ1-2; no clear D gene. Between the trimmed V and J ends, which lost 3 bases and 5 bases, there was a span of 5 bases. The CDR3 runs 11 residues. Germline-derived CDR1 and CDR2 are SGDLS and YYNGEE. CDR3 region: CASSGRYGYTF. The DNA for the CDR3 is TGTGCCAGCAGCGGAAGATATGGCTACACCTTC.

This clonotype was recorded a few times. The genes are TRBV11-1 and TRBJ2-1; TRBD2 might be the D (5 bases). Trimming shortened V by 5 bases and J by 0 bases, and 11 bases separated the two germline ends. The CDR3 runs to 15 residues. Germline V gives CDR1 SGHAT, CDR2 FQDESV (reference sequence). The CDR3 region is CASSPDLSSYNEQFF. The CDR3, as DNA: TGTGCCAGCAGCCCGGACTTGAGCTCCTACAATGAGCAGTTCTTC. The full variable domain, rest sourced from reference TRBV11-1 and TRBJ2-1, is EAEVAQSPRYKITEKSQAVAFWCDPISGHATLYWYRQILGQGPELLVQFQDESVVDDSQLPKDRFSAERLKGVDSTLKIQPAELGDSAMYLCASSPDLSSYNEQFFGPGTRLTVL.

This clonotype was detected only once. The chain recombines TRBV7-4 with TRBJ2-5; 8 nucleotides line up with TRBD2. Germline V gives CDR1 SGHVT, CDR2 SQSDAQ. The ends lost 6 bases at V and 3 bases at J; junction bases unmatched: 6. CDR3 length: 14 amino acids. CDR3 DNA: TGTGCCAGCAGTAGGACTAGCAAGGAAGAGACCCAGTACTTC. Translating it yields CASSRTSKEETQYF.

The genes are TRBV7-2 and TRBJ1-2; D not certain. CDR3 length: 14 amino acids. Germline V lookup: CDR1 SGHTA, CDR2 FQGNSA. V shed 1 base and J shed 5 bases, with 11 bases lying between them. CDR3 nucleotides: TGTGCCAGCAGCTTAGGCCCAGGCCAGTATGGCTACACCTTC. Residues: CASSLGPGQYGYTF.

This clonotype was seen a few times. The V gene is TRBV20-1, the J gene TRBJ2-5, with TRBD2 as a possible D gene (6 bases). The CDR3 covers 13 residues. Trimming stripped 3 bases from V and 5 bases from J, with 13 bases between. Germline CDR1 DFQATT, CDR2 SNEGSKA (reference sequence). CDR3 amino acids: CSASRTIGETQYF. The CDR3 DNA is TGCAGTGCTAGTCGGACTATTGGTGAGACCCAGTACTTC.

In this sample, this clonotype turned up many times. V gene TRBV25-1 combines with J gene TRBJ2-7; D possibly matches TRBD1 or TRBD2 (5 bases each). Germline CDR1 and CDR2: MGHDK and SYGVNS. Trimming cost V 3 bases and J 2 bases, with 8 bases left between them. CDR3 length equals 13 residues. CDR3 coding DNA: TGTGCCAGCAGTGATGGGGGTACCTACGAGCAGTACTTC. Protein sequence: CASSDGGTYEQYF.

This clonotype was observed a few times. The chain combines TRBV13 with TRBJ1-2; weak D call: TRBD1 (6 bases). CDR1 and CDR2 from the germline V gene are PRHDT and FYEKMQ (reference sequence). The CDR3 extends over 14 amino acids. V lost 7 bases to trimming and J lost 0 bases, with 12 bases between them. The CDR3 spells CASNLDRTNYGYTF. CDR3 bases: TGTGCCAGCAACTTGGACAGAACTAACTATGGCTACACCTTC.

The chain links TRBV20-1 to TRBJ2-1; 9 positions match TRBD2. The V and J ends lost 0 bases and 7 bases, in that order; junction bases with no gene match: 7. Germline CDR1 DFQATT, CDR2 SNEGSKA (reference sequence). The CDR3 covers 15 residues. CDR3 protein: CSARDFGGRGNEQFF. The CDR3 DNA sequence: TGCAGTGCTAGAGATTTTGGCGGGAGGGGAAATGAGCAGTTCTTC.

Concerning this clonotype itself: It may be a read error: a sequence one base away is much more abundant. In this CDR3 the conserved last residue, phenylalanine or tryptophan, is missing, so a read error is likely. This rearrangement joins TRBV2 to TRBJ1-5; TRBD1 matches 12 bases. Germline V CDR1 and CDR2: SNHLY, FYNNEI. The CDR3 runs to 12 residues. As DNA, the CDR3 is TGTGCGGGACAGGGGGCGAATCAGCCCCAGCATTTG. Amino acids: CAGQGANQPQHL.

The table lists this clonotype with a few counts. V and J are TRBV12-3 or TRBV12-4 and TRBJ1-5; a possible D gene is TRBD1 (5 bases). There are 12 residues in the CDR3. Between the trimmed V and J ends, which lost 6 bases and 11 bases, there was a span of 14 bases. The CDR3 DNA reads TGTGCCAGCAGGGCCACGGCAGGGTCCCAGCATTTT. It translates to CASRATAGSQHF.

Only a few counts were recorded for this clonotype. V usage is TRBV5-1 and J usage is TRBJ1-1; D is uncertain. Trimming stripped 2 bases from V and 7 bases from J, with 9 bases between. CDR3 length: 12 amino acids. Germline V lookup: CDR1 SGHRS, CDR2 YFSETQ. The CDR3 protein is CASSLQQDEAFF. CDR3 DNA: TGCGCCAGCAGCTTACAGCAGGATGAAGCTTTCTTT. Drawing the rest from reference TRBV5-1 and TRBJ1-1, the complete variable domain is KAGVTQTPRYLIKTRGQQVTLSCSPISGHRSVSWYQQTPGQGLQFLFEYFSETQRNKGNFPGRFSGRQFSNSRSEMNVSTLELGDSALYLCASSLQQDEAFFGQGTRLTVV.

V gene TRBV5-5 combines with J gene TRBJ1-2, with D uncertain. V was pared by 1 base and J by 2 bases, with 9 bases between. In germline, CDR1 is SGHKS, CDR2 YYEKEE (reference sequence). This CDR3 is built from 14 residues. In nucleotides, the CDR3 is TGTGCCAGCAGCTTGTCGCCCGGGAACTATGGCTACACCTTC. Protein product: CASSLSPGNYGYTF.

This clonotype was counted many times. The V gene is TRBV12-3 or TRBV12-4, the J gene TRBJ2-3; no clear D gene. The V gene lost 3 bases and the J gene lost 6 bases, with 4 bases spanning the gap. The length of the CDR3 is 11 residues. In nucleotides, the CDR3 is TGTGCCAGCAGTTTGGGGGATACGCAGTATTTT. Its translation is CASSLGDTQYF.

A note on this clonotype: A junction end diverges from the germline sequence, so it may reflect a read error. The rearrangement uses TRBV20-1 and TRBJ2-7, with 8 bases that match TRBD1. CDR1 and CDR2 from the germline V gene are DFQATT and SNEGSKA (reference sequence). This CDR3 spans 15 amino acids. CDR3 amino acids: CCARATGQGNYEQYF. The CDR3 region has the DNA TGCTGTGCTAGAGCAACCGGACAGGGTAATTACGAGCAGTACTTC.

This clonotype was found many times. The chain couples TRBV29-1 to TRBJ1-2; the D is unclear. This CDR3 has 13 amino acids. Between the trimmed V and J ends, which lost 3 bases and 7 bases, there was a span of 15 bases. Germline CDR1 SQVTM, CDR2 ANQGSEA. The CDR3 DNA reads as TGCAGCGTTGACAAAGCCGCAGTAGGTGGCTACACCTTC. Encoded protein: CSVDKAAVGGYTF.

The chain is built from TRBV20-1 and TRBJ2-1; TRBD2 aligns across 7 bases. Unmatched junction bases numbered 11, after V lost 6 bases and J lost 6 bases. CDR3 length: 14 residues. The V gene's germline CDR1 is DFQATT and CDR2 SNEGSKA (reference sequence). This CDR3 reads CSAQTVAGTNEQFF. Here the CDR3 DNA reads TGCAGTGCGCAGACAGTAGCGGGCACCAATGAGCAGTTCTTC.